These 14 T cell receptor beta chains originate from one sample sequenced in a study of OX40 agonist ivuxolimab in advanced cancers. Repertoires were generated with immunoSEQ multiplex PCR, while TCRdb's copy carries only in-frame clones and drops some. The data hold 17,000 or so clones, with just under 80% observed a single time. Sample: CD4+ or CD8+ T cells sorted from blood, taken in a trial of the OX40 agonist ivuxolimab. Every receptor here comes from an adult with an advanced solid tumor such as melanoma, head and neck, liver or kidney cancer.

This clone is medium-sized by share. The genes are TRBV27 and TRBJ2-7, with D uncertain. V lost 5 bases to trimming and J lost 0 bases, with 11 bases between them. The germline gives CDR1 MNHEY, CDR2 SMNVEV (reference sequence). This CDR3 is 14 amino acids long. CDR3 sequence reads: CASSLLRSSYEQYF. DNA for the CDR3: TGTGCCAGCAGTCTCCTTAGGAGCTCCTACGAGCAGTACTTC.

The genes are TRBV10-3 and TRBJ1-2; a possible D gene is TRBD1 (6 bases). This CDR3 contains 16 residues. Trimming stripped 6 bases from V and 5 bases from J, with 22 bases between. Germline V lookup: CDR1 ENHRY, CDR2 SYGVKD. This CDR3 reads CAISRRGHSFLYGYTF. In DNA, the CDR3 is TGTGCCATCAGCCGCCGGGGACATTCGTTCCTATATGGCTACACCTTC.

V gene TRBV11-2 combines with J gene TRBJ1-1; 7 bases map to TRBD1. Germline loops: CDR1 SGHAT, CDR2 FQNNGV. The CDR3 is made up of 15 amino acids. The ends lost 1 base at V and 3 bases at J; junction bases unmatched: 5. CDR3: CASSLGPRGDTEAFF. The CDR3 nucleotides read TGTGCCAGCAGCTTAGGTCCCAGGGGGGACACTGAAGCTTTCTTT.

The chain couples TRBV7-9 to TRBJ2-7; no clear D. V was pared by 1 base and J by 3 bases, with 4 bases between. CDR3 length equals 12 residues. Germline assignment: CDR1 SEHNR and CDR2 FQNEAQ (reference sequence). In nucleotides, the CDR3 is TGTGCCAGCAGCTTAGGGGACTACGAGCAGTACTTC. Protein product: CASSLGDYEQYF. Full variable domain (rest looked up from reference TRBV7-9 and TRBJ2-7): DTGVSQNPRHKITKRGQNVTFRCDPISEHNRLYWYRQTLGQGPEFLTYFQNEAQLEKSRLLSDRFSAERPKGSFSTLEIQRTEQGDSAMYLCASSLGDYEQYFGPGTRLTVT.

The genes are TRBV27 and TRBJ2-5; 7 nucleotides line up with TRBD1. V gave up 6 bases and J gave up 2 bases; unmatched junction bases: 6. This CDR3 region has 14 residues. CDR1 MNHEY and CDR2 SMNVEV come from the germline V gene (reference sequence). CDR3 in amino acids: CASSPDRFQETQYF. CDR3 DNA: TGTGCCAGCAGCCCGGACAGGTTTCAAGAGACCCAGTACTTC.

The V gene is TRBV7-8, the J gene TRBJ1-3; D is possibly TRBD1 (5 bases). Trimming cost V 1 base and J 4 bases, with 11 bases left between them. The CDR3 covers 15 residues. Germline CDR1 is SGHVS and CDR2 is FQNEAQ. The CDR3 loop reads CASSLDEGPGNTIYF. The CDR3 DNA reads TGTGCCAGCAGCTTAGATGAGGGGCCGGGAAACACCATATATTTT.

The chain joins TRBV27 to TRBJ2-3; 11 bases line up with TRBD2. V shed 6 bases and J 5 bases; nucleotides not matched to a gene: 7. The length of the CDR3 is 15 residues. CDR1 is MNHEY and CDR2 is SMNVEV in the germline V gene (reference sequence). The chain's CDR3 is CASRPLAGALDTQYF. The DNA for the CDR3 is TGTGCCAGCAGGCCACTAGCGGGAGCGCTAGATACGCAGTATTTT.

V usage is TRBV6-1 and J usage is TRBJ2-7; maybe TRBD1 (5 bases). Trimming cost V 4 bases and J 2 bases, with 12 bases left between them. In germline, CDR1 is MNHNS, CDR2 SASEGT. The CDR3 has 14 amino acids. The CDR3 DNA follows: TGTGCCAGCAGTGTGCAGGGTCTTACCTACGAGCAGTACTTC. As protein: CASSVQGLTYEQYF.

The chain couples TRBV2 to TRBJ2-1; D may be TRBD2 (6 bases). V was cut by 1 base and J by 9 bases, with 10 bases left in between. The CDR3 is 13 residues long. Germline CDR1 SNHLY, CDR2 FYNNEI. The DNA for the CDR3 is TGTGCCAGCAGTGAAGTTCGGGGACTTGAGCAGTTCTTC. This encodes CASSEVRGLEQFF.

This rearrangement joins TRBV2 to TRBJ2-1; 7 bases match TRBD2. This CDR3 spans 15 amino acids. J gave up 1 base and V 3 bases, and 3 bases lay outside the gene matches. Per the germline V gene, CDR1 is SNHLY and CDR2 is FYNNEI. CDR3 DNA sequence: TGTGCCAGCAGTGACCCCGGGGGGTCCTACAATGAGCAGTTCTTC. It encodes CASSDPGGSYNEQFF.

CDR3: CASSSGTSGLLDKQYF. As DNA, the CDR3 is TGTGCCAGCAGCTCGGGGACTAGCGGGCTCCTCGACAAGCAGTACTTC. This rearrangement joins TRBV7-6 to TRBJ2-7, with 12 bases that match TRBD2. J lost 8 bases, V lost 4 bases, and 12 bases had no gene match. Germline CDR1 is SGHVS and CDR2 is FNYEAQ. This CDR3 is 16 amino acids long.

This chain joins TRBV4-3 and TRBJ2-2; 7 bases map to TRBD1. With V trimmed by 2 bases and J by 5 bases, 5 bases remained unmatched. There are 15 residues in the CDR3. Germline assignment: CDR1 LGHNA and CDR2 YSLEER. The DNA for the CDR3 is TGCGCCAGCAGCCAAACAGGGGCGCTGACCGGGGAGCTGTTTTTT. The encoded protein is CASSQTGALTGELFF.

The CDR3 DNA reads as TGCGCCAGCAGCCTTTTAGCGGGGGCCAGGAATGAGCAGTTCTTC. This codes for CASSLLAGARNEQFF. The V gene is TRBV4-3, the J gene TRBJ2-1, with TRBD2 matching over 9 bases. This CDR3 has 15 amino acids. J was trimmed by 7 bases and V by 4 bases; bases with no gene match: 8. In germline, CDR1 is LGHNA, CDR2 YSLEER.

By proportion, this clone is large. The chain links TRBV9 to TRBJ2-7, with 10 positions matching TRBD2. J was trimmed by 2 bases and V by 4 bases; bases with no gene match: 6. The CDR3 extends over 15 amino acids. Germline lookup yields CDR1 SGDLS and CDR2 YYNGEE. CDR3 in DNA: TGTGCCAGCAGCCCGACCGGACTAGCGGCCTACGAGCAGTACTTC. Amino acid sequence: CASSPTGLAAYEQYF.